This entry lists 32 T cell receptor beta chains sequenced from one sample in a study of T cells in Graves' hyperthyroidism and ophthalmopathy. Amplification yielded TCR beta CDR3 regions, with RNA transcripts as the source. The HTBI set primed first-round TCR CDR3 RT-PCR. TCRdb processed the multiplex PCR reads anew with MiXCR; each CDR3 protein has one entry. In the table there are fewer than 750,000 distinct CDR3 sequences, roughly 46% of which are singletons. Sample: peripheral blood or thyroid tissue (not recorded which). The receptor set was obtained from a woman under 30 with Graves' hyperthyroidism.

This clonotype was detected ten times or more. This chain joins TRBV7-9 and TRBJ2-7; 7 bases agree with TRBD1. From germline, CDR1 is SEHNR and CDR2 FQNEAQ (reference sequence). This CDR3 comprises 14 residues. Unmatched junction bases numbered 6, after V lost 7 bases and J lost 0 bases. The CDR3 region has the DNA TGTGCCAGCACCCCCTGGACAGGCTCCTACGAGCAGTACTTC. It encodes CASTPWTGSYEQYF. The whole variable domain, filled in from reference TRBV7-9 and TRBJ2-7, reads DTGVSQNPRHKITKRGQNVTFRCDPISEHNRLYWYRQTLGQGPEFLTYFQNEAQLEKSRLLSDRFSAERPKGSFSTLEIQRTEQGDSAMYLCASTPWTGSYEQYFGPGTRLTVT.

For this clonotype: Compared with germline, one end of the junction differs, possibly owing to a read error. The chain uses TRBV11-1 and TRBJ2-1; D call uncertain. There are 15 residues in the CDR3. From germline, CDR1 is SGHAT and CDR2 FQDESV (reference sequence). CDR3 sequence: CASSLAWSSYSEQFF. DNA for the CDR3: TGTGCCAGCAGCTTAGCCTGGAGCTCCTACAGTGAGCAGTTCTTC.

This clonotype was counted at least ten times. V usage is TRBV7-2 and J usage is TRBJ1-5; D remains ambiguous. Between the trimmed V and J ends, which lost 5 bases and 2 bases, there was a span of 10 bases. This CDR3 spans 14 amino acids. Germline CDR1 reads SGHTA; CDR2 reads FQGNSA. The CDR3 DNA reads TGTGCCAGCAGCCCGGACTGGGGCAATCAGCCCCAGCATTTT. This sequence encodes CASSPDWGNQPQHF.

This clonotype was counted between two and nine times. The chain links TRBV12-3 or TRBV12-4 to TRBJ1-1; TRBD1 agrees at 9 bases. V trimming: 2 bases; J trimming: 1 base; junction bases outside the gene matches: 2. The CDR3 is 15 amino acids. In nucleotides, the CDR3 is TGTGCCAGCAGTTTAAGGGGACAGGGGAACACTGAAGCTTTCTTT. Translation: CASSLRGQGNTEAFF.

J is TRBJ1-2 and V is TRBV12-3 or TRBV12-4; a weak D match, TRBD1 (5 bases). Trimming cost V 3 bases and J 4 bases, with 27 bases left between them. The CDR3 length is 19 residues. The CDR3 DNA sequence: TGTGCCAGCAGTTTGGAAGGGAGCGGGCCATTGGGGGGAACCTATGGCTACACCTTC. This encodes CASSLEGSGPLGGTYGYTF.

This clonotype was seen at least ten times. For the CDR3, the DNA is TGTGCCAGCAGCGTAGGGGTCGGGACAGGGGGCGCAGAGGGCTACACCTTC. Its protein product is CASSVGVGTGGAEGYTF. The chain uses TRBV9 and TRBJ1-2, with TRBD1 matching over 12 bases. The CDR3 spans 17 residues. Looked up from germline, CDR1 is SGDLS and CDR2 is YYNGEE. V lost 0 bases and J lost 8; bases outside the gene matches: 11. Full variable domain (outside the CDR3, taken from reference TRBV9 and TRBJ1-2): DSGVTQTPKHLITATGQRVTLRCSPRSGDLSVYWYQQSLDQGLQFLIQYYNGEERAKGNILERFSAQQFPDLHSELNLSSLELGDSALYFCASSVGVGTGGAEGYTFGSGTRLTVV.

The chain uses TRBV24-1 and TRBJ2-7, with 7 bases identical to TRBD1. The ends lost 3 bases at V and 2 bases at J; junction bases unmatched: 6. CDR3 size: 15 residues. Germline values: CDR1 KGHDR, CDR2 SFDVKD. CDR3: CATSDPGTEAYEQYF. The CDR3 DNA sequence: TGTGCCACCAGTGATCCCGGGACAGAGGCCTACGAGCAGTACTTC.

This clonotype came up many times. This sequence joins TRBV27 and TRBJ2-7; 12 positions match TRBD2. V lost 0 bases to trimming and J lost 6 bases; unmatched junction nucleotides: 3. The germline V gene has CDR1 MNHEY and CDR2 SMNVEV (reference sequence). The CDR3 has 15 residues. The CDR3 nucleotides are TGTGCCAGCAGTTTATCGCAACTAGCGGGAGGCGAGCAGTACTTC. It translates to CASSLSQLAGGEQYF.

CDR3 amino acids: CASSSETLTASYEQYF. CDR3 nucleotide sequence: TGTGCCAGCAGCTCCGAGACCCTGACCGCCTCCTACGAGCAGTACTTC. The chain recombines TRBV7-1 with TRBJ2-7; D remains unclear. TRBV7-1 is annotated as an ORF whose role is uncertain. The V gene lost 3 bases and the J gene lost 0 bases, with 15 bases spanning the gap. The CDR3 consists of 16 residues.

This clonotype was detected only once. V and J are TRBV25-1 and TRBJ2-1; TRBD2 matches at 8 bases. Unmatched junction bases numbered 16, after V lost 8 bases and J lost 7 bases. There are 16 residues in the CDR3. Germline CDR1 and CDR2: MGHDK and SYGVNS. This chain's CDR3 is CASSPLGLEAKNEQFF. CDR3 in DNA: TGTGCCAGCTCACCACTGGGACTAGAAGCGAAGAATGAGCAGTTCTTC.

This clonotype was picked up many times. One end of the junction varies from germline; a read error may be responsible. V is TRBV2 and J is TRBJ2-5; tentatively, D is TRBD2 (5 bases). Per the germline V gene, CDR1 is SNHLY and CDR2 is FYNNEI. The length of the CDR3 is 11 residues. The CDR3 loop is CASSHGVAEHF. The DNA for the CDR3 is TGTGCCAGCAGTCACGGGGTAGCCGAGCACTTC.

The gene calls are TRBV13 and TRBJ2-7; maybe TRBD2 (6 bases). V was trimmed by 4 bases and J by 3 bases, leaving 16 bases between them. CDR3 length: 15 amino acids. Germline CDR1 is PRHDT and CDR2 is FYEKMQ (reference sequence). The CDR3 nucleotides are TGTGCCAGCAGCTACGGGAGCGGCCAGCTCTACGAGCAGTACTTC. Translating it yields CASSYGSGQLYEQYF.

This clonotype has ten or more counts. The rearrangement uses TRBV2 and TRBJ1-6; D unclear. V was clipped by 6 bases and J by 5 bases, with 11 bases between them. Germline V gene data show CDR1 as SNHLY and CDR2 as FYNNEI. The CDR3 totals 14 residues. The CDR3 spells CASSFTANNSPLHF. The CDR3 bases are TGTGCCAGCAGCTTTACCGCCAATAATTCACCCCTCCACTTT.

The chain couples TRBV20-1 to TRBJ1-6; 9 bases line up with TRBD1. The ends lost 3 bases at V and 8 bases at J; junction bases unmatched: 11. The CDR3 is 16 amino acids. Germline values: CDR1 DFQATT, CDR2 SNEGSKA (reference sequence). CDR3 protein: CSARPLQGAADSPLHF. The CDR3 DNA follows: TGCAGTGCTAGGCCGTTACAGGGGGCAGCGGATTCACCCCTCCACTTT.

CDR3 sequence (DNA): TGTGCCATCAACATGGGACTAGGCGGCACAGATACGCAGTATTTT. Translating it yields CAINMGLGGTDTQYF. The V gene is TRBV10-3, the J gene TRBJ2-3; 8 positions agree with TRBD2. The CDR3 sequence is 15 residues long. Trimming cost V 7 bases and J 1 base; bases outside gene matches: 7. Germline-derived CDR1 and CDR2 are ENHRY and SYGVKD.

This clonotype came up once. A much larger clonotype is one base distant, so this may be a read error. This chain links TRBV7-9 with TRBJ2-7, with 7 bases matching TRBD1. The CDR3 sequence is 14 residues long. V gave up 5 bases and J gave up 7 bases; unmatched junction bases: 11. The germline V gene encodes CDR1 SEHNR and CDR2 FQNEAQ (reference sequence). Here the CDR3 reads CASSPGTAESEQYF. CDR3 DNA: TGTGCCAGCAGCCCGGGGACAGCGGAGTCGGAGCAGTACTTC.

This clonotype has ten or more counts. The V call is TRBV19, the J call TRBJ2-7, with 7 bases identical to TRBD2. V lost 5 bases to trimming and J lost 2 bases; unmatched junction nucleotides: 6. The germline V gene encodes CDR1 LNHDA and CDR2 SQIVND (reference sequence). The CDR3 spans 14 residues. In DNA, the CDR3 is TGTGCCAGTAGTCTCACTAGCGCGACCTACGAGCAGTACTTC. Its translation: CASSLTSATYEQYF.

This clonotype was picked up many times. The chain employs TRBV27 and TRBJ2-7; possible D gene TRBD2, 5 bases. Trimming took off 4 bases at V and 5 bases at J, with 18 bases between the two ends. Germline V gives CDR1 MNHEY, CDR2 SMNVEV (reference sequence). CDR3 size: 15 residues. The DNA for the CDR3 is TGTGCCAGCAGTTACGACCGGGAAGGCGACCACGAGCAGTACTTC. Its protein product is CASSYDREGDHEQYF.

This clonotype came up many times. This chain uses TRBV19 with TRBJ1-2, with 7 positions matching TRBD1. Germline CDR1 is LNHDA and CDR2 is SQIVND (reference sequence). The V segment lost 3 bases and the J segment 5 bases; nucleotides outside the gene matches: 15. The CDR3 runs to 17 residues. CDR3 loop: CASSMRTGGTAEYGYTF. As DNA, the CDR3 is TGTGCCAGTAGTATGCGGACGGGGGGGACAGCGGAGTATGGCTACACCTTC.

The chain links TRBV7-6 to TRBJ1-1; D perhaps matches TRBD1 (5 bases). Germline CDR1 SGHVS, CDR2 FNYEAQ. There are 17 residues in the CDR3. V dropped 1 base and J dropped 2 bases, with 17 bases sitting between them. CDR3 coding DNA: TGTGCCAGCAGCTTAGAGGGGACCAGCTCTGGAAACACTGAAGCTTTCTTT. It is translated as CASSLEGTSSGNTEAFF.

This clonotype has more than one count but fewer than ten. This sequence joins TRBV20-1 and TRBJ1-5; TRBD1 agrees at 7 bases. Germline V gene data show CDR1 as DFQATT and CDR2 as SNEGSKA (reference sequence). Trimming at V came to 5 bases and at J to 14 bases, leaving 18 bases not matched to a gene. The CDR3 is 14 residues long. The CDR3 DNA is TGCAGTGCTGAGGGGGCTAGCGGGAGCGGATACGAGCATTTT. This sequence encodes CSAEGASGSGYEHF.

The chain couples TRBV29-1 to TRBJ2-7; the D gene is possibly TRBD2 (5 bases). Trimming removed 1 base from V and 7 bases from J, with 17 bases in between. The CDR3 extends over 14 amino acids. The germline CDR1 and CDR2 sequences are SQVTM and ANQGSEA. CDR3 sequence (DNA): TGCAGCGTTGAAGTTGGGCTAGCCCCAGGAGAGCAGTACTTC. This codes for CSVEVGLAPGEQYF.

CDR3 sequence reads: CASSLDLIEDTQYF. DNA for the CDR3: TGTGCCAGCAGCTTAGATTTAATAGAAGATACGCAGTATTTT. V usage is TRBV7-2 and J usage is TRBJ2-3; D is ambiguous. V lost 1 base and J 5 bases, leaving 10 bases between the germline ends. Germline values: CDR1 SGHTA, CDR2 FQGNSA. This CDR3 has 14 amino acids.

Notes on this clonotype: With a much larger clone just one base away, this may be a read error. V usage is TRBV11-2 and J usage is TRBJ2-2; a possible D gene is TRBD2 (6 bases). Germline V lookup: CDR1 SGHAT, CDR2 FQNNGV. This CDR3 spans 18 amino acids. CDR3 in amino acids: CASRSLGRGSVNTGELLF. As DNA, the CDR3 is TGTGCCAGCAGGTCCCTCGGTCGGGGGTCCGTGAACACCGGGGAGCTGCTTTTT.

This clonotype occurred many times. The rearrangement links TRBV20-1 to TRBJ2-7, with TRBD2 matching 8 bases. The trim removed 5 bases at V and 4 bases at J, leaving 10 bases unmatched. Germline V gives CDR1 DFQATT, CDR2 SNEGSKA (reference sequence). The CDR3 is made up of 14 amino acids. The CDR3 is CSASPTSAVYEQYF. The CDR3 coding sequence is TGCAGTGCTTCTCCGACTAGCGCGGTTTACGAGCAGTACTTC.

V usage is TRBV7-9 and J usage is TRBJ2-5, with 7 bases identical to TRBD2. Germline lookup yields CDR1 SEHNR and CDR2 FQNEAQ (reference sequence). The ends lost 1 base at V and 7 bases at J; junction bases unmatched: 3. The CDR3 has 13 residues. The CDR3 DNA is TGTGCCAGCAGCTTAGGGGCTAGCGGGACCCAGTACTTC. This sequence encodes CASSLGASGTQYF.

The chain joins TRBV11-2 to TRBJ2-5; D remains ambiguous. Germline V lookup: CDR1 SGHAT, CDR2 FQNNGV. This CDR3 has 13 residues. V was pared by 5 bases and J by 5 bases, with 12 bases between. CDR3 sequence reads: CASSPTWGETQYF. The CDR3 coding sequence is TGTGCCAGCAGCCCCACCTGGGGTGAGACCCAGTACTTC.

This clonotype was counted between two and nine times. The rearrangement joins TRBV12-5 to TRBJ1-2, with D unclear. Germline V CDR1 and CDR2: LGHNT, FRNRAP. The V gene lost 4 bases and the J gene lost 1 base, with 19 bases spanning the gap. This CDR3 is 17 amino acids long. CDR3 protein: CASGSPLGGTYNYGYTF. CDR3 nucleotides: TGTGCTAGTGGTTCACCCCTCGGCGGCACCTATAACTATGGCTACACCTTC. The full variable domain, completed using reference TRBV12-5 and TRBJ1-2, is DARVTQTPRHKVTEMGQEVTMRCQPILGHNTVFWYRQTMMQGLELLAYFRNRAPLDDSGMPKDRFSAEMPDATLATLKIQPSEPRDSAVYFCASGSPLGGTYNYGYTFGSGTRLTVV.

This clonotype has just a few counts. A read error may account for a junction end that differs from germline. This chain uses TRBV12-3 or TRBV12-4 with TRBJ2-1; no reliable D call. CDR3 length equals 11 residues. In DNA form, the CDR3 reads TGTGCCAGCAGTTCCTACGATGAGCAGTTCTTC. Translated: CASSSYDEQFF.

The rearrangement links TRBV24-1 to TRBJ1-1, with D unresolved. Germline V gene sequence: CDR1 KGHDR, CDR2 SFDVKD. Trimming stripped 12 bases from V and 5 bases from J, with 18 bases between. This CDR3 is 13 amino acids long. This chain's CDR3 is CAVRREMGTEAFF. The CDR3 DNA reads TGTGCCGTTAGGCGAGAGATGGGGACTGAAGCTTTCTTT.

There are many counts of this clonotype. V usage is TRBV10-3 and J usage is TRBJ2-7; D gene uncertain. The CDR3 loop spans 11 amino acids. CDR1 and CDR2 from the germline V gene are ENHRY and SYGVKD. Trimming cost V 6 bases and J 4 bases, with 7 bases left between them. The CDR3 coding sequence is TGTGCCATCAGGACGGTTTACGAGCAGTACTTC. It is translated as CAIRTVYEQYF.

The chain joins TRBV5-5 to TRBJ2-7; D may correspond to TRBD1 or TRBD2 (5 bases each). Gene TRBJ2-1 matches the end of the DNA better, so the J call may be wrong. The germline V gene has CDR1 SGHKS and CDR2 YYEKEE (reference sequence). The CDR3 length is 12 residues. The CDR3 coding sequence is TGTGCCAGCACCACAAGGGGAGATCAGCAGTTCTTC. Protein: CASTTRGDQQFF.